This TCR beta chain was recovered during a study of shared clonotypes between healthy human individuals (dated by TCRdb to between 2020 and 2021). As for the study more broadly: A couple of women and three men aged 18 to 49 years were included in the cohort. For each donor, three plates each were used for CD4 naive and CD4 memory, two plates were used for CD8 naive, and one plate was used for CD8 memory. Blood TCR repertoires of a handful of healthy adults were deeply sequenced to estimate repertoire size and the extent of clonotype sharing between individuals. Libraries were prepared and TCR repertoires were sequenced by different laboratories using diverse techniques, in order to increase sequencing depth and limit assay-specific biases. Between about 0.85 and 8.9 billion PBMCs per donor were obtained by leukapheresis.

Findings and caveats that apply to the study as a whole: Sampling was limited to blood, and TCR repertoires in tissue likely differ from TCR repertoires in blood. Naive subsets generally had larger estimated clonotype richness than memory subsets did. Even with the large sequencing depth, rarefaction of the sorted-subset datasets indicated that sequencing was incomplete. Sharing across several donors was observed for approximately 5% of naive CD4, less than 4% of naive CD8, over 2% of memory CD4, and about 0.4% of memory CD8 clonotypes. Pairwise subsampling led to the expectation that sequencing depth would affect the degree of clonotype sharing among donors. The small number of donors limited the genetic and exposure-history diversity represented. Compared with non-shared clonotypes, the clonotypes found in all four sorted-subset donors had higher generation probabilities.

TCR CDR3 regions were amplified from genomic DNA by multiplex PCR using the deep immunoSEQ assay. Extracted genomic DNA from each cell subset was spread evenly across all wells of several immunoSEQ 96-well plates, with each plate serving as a replicate. For sorted subsets, each replicate PCR was loaded with approximately 200 ng genomic DNA, equivalent to some 31,000 T cell genomes. The purified libraries were quantified using a Qubit 3.0 fluorometer, sized with a Bioanalyzer 2100, and then quantified again using the KAPA Library Quantification kit. Every immunoSEQ 96-well plate was sequenced on a dedicated single-read 150-cycle Illumina NextSeq 550 flow cell. The original pipeline was this. Because the immunoSEQ output held only junctional sequences and lacked quality scores, the filtering could not match the filtering applied to full-length reads. To assign V/J genes and CDR3, sequences were annotated against IMGT germline references using PyIR, a Python wrapper for IgBLAST v1.9. Reads were filtered out if the reads had weak V/J assignments (E-value above 1e-6), no CDR3, stop codons, out-of-frame junctions, or ambiguous translated residues. A V3J clonotype was defined by an identical inferred V gene, J gene, and CDR3 amino acid sequence. Percentage overlap between repertoires was computed as shared unique clonotypes divided by the size of the smaller repertoire. Richness of each repertoire was evaluated using RTK rarefaction, the Chao1 estimator, and Recon v2.1 estimates of unobserved clonotypes. For all TCRbeta clonotypes obtained by the gDNA method from a few donors, generation probabilities were computed with OLGA. The source is immuneACCESS, and TCRdb retained only in-frame sequences with V and J called. Part of the clones is not carried over; for the studies checked, unresolved V genes explain less than half of this, and the remainder is unexplained. V, J and clone size were drawn from that table, and D and trimming were deduced from the DNA. The sample table lists over a million clones, 75% to 85% of them with a count of one. Around 0.47% of the sample rests with the top ten.

Donors were healthy HIV-negative adults with no recently reported acute infections or vaccinations. All donors were Caucasian adults living in Nashville, Tennessee, USA. CD4+ T cells were enriched by magnetic negative selection, after which naive cells were positively selected on CD45RA and the negative fraction was taken as the memory subset. After blood collection by leukapheresis, PBMCs were isolated using Ficoll-Histopaque density gradient centrifugation and then cryopreserved in the vapor phase of liquid nitrogen. Analytical flow cytometry was used to check the purity and quantity of every magnetically sorted T cell population. Genomic DNA was isolated from every sorted fraction and measured by UV absorbance on a Nanodrop 2000c. On this clone: Its antigen is unknown. No base qualities exist here, and no much larger clone lies one base off it.

The CDR1 and CDR2 encoded by the germline V gene are MDHEN and SYDVKM. Taken from cysteine to phenylalanine, the CDR3 has 15 residues. The kept DNA is CDR3 alone, 45 bases in frame from the first base. V loses 2 bases of germline sequence and J loses 0 bases, and the interval between the two ends is 8 bases. Here the chain combines TRBV28 and TRBJ2-1, with the identity of the D gene unclear. The receptor was isolated from a man between 18 and 29 years old in good health. Some clones in this sample may be carry-over from other donors' samples. Material: memory CD4+ T cells from PBMCs. What the cell subset or site label conveys for this sample: CD45RA-negative fraction. The sequenced DNA is TGTGCCAGCAGTTTACTCGGAAGCTCCTACAATGAGCAGTTCTTC. Its coded protein is CASSLLGSSYNEQFF.